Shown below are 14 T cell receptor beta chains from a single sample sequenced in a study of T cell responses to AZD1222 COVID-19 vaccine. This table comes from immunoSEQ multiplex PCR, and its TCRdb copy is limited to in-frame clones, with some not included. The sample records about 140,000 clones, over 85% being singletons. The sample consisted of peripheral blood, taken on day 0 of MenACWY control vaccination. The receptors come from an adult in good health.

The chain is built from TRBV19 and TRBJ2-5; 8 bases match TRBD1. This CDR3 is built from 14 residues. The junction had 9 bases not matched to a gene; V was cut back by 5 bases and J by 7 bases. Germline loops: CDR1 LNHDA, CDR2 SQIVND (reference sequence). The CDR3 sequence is CASSLRTGLGTQYF. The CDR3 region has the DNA TGTGCCAGTAGTCTCCGGACAGGGCTGGGGACCCAGTACTTC.

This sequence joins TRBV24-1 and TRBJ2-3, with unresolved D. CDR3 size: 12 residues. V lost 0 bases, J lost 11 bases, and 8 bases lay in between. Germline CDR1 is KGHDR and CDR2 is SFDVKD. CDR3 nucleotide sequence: TGTGCCACCAGTGATTTGGGCCGGGTGCAGTATTTT. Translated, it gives CATSDLGRVQYF.

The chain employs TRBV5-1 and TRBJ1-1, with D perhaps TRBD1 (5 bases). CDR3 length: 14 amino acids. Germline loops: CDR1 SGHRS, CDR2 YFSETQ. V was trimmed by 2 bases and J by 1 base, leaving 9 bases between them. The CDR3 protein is CASSLKGSNTEAFF. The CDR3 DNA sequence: TGCGCCAGCAGCTTAAAGGGGTCGAACACTGAAGCTTTCTTT.

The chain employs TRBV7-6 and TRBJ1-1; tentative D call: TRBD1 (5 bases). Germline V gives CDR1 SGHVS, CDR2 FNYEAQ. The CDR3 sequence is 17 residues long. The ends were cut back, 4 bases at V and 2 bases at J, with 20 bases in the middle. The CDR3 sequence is CASSSKNQGIGNTEAFF. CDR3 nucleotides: TGTGCCAGCAGCTCCAAAAACCAGGGAATCGGAAACACTGAAGCTTTCTTT.

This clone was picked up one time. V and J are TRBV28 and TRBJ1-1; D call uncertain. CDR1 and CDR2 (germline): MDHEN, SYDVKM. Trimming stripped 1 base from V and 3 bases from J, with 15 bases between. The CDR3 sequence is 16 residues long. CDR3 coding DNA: TGTGCCAGCAGTTTATTTCCCTTAACAGACTACACTGAAGCTTTCTTT. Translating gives CASSLFPLTDYTEAFF.

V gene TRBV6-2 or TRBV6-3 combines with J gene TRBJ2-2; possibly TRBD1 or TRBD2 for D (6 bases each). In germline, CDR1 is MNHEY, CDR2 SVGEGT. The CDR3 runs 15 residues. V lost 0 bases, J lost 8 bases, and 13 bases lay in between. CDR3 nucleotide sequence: TGTGCCAGCAGTTACTCGACGGGGGCCCTGGGGGAGCTGTTTTTT. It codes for CASSYSTGALGELFF.

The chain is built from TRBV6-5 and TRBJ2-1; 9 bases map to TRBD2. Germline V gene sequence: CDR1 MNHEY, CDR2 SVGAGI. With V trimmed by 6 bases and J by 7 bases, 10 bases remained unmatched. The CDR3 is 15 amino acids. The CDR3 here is CASRGSGGIGNEQFF. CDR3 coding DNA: TGTGCCAGCAGGGGGAGCGGGGGGATAGGGAATGAGCAGTTCTTC.

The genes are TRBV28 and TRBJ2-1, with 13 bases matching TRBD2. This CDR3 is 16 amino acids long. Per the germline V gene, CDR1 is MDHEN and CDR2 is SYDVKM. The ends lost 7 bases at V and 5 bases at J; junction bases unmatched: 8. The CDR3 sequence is CASTILAGGPHNEQFF. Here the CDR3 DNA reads TGTGCCAGCACCATACTAGCGGGAGGGCCCCACAATGAGCAGTTCTTC.

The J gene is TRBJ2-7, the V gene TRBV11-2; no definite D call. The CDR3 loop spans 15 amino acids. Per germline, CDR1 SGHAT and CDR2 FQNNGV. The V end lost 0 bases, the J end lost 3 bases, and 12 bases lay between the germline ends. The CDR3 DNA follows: TGTGCCAGCAGCTTAGATTCTCATCCGGACTACGAGCAGTACTTC. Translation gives CASSLDSHPDYEQYF.

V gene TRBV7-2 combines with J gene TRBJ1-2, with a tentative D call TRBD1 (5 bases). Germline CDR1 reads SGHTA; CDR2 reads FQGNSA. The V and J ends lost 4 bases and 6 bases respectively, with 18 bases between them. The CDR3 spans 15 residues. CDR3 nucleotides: TGTGCCAGCAGCTCTATCTTAGGGGATCTGCATGGCTACACCTTC. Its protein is CASSSILGDLHGYTF.

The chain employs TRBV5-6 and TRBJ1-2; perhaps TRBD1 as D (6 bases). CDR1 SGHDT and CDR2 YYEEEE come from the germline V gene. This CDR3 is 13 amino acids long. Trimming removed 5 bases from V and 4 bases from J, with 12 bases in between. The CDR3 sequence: CASRYDRTYGYTF. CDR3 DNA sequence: TGTGCCAGCAGATACGACAGGACCTATGGCTACACCTTC. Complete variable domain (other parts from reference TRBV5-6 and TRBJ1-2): DAGVTQSPTHLIKTRGQQVTLRCSPKSGHDTVSWYQQALGQGPQFIFQYYEEEERQRGNFPDRFSGHQFPNYSSELNVNALLLGDSALYLCASRYDRTYGYTFGSGTRLTVV.

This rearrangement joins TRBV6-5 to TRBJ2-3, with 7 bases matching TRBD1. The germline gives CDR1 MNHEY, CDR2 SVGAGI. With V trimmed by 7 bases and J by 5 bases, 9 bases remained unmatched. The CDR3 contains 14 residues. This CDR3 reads CASTPRGLEDTQYF. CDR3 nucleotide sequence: TGTGCCAGCACCCCGAGGGGGCTAGAAGATACGCAGTATTTT.

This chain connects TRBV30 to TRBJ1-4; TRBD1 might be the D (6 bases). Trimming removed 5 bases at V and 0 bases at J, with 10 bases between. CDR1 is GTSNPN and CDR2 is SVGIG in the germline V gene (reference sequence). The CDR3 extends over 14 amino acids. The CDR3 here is CAWGRTATNEKLFF. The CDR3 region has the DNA TGTGCCTGGGGTAGGACAGCAACTAATGAAAAACTGTTTTTT.

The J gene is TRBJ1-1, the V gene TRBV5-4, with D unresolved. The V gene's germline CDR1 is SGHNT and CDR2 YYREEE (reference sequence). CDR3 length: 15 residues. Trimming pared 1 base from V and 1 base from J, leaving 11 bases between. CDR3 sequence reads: CASSLFNQRNTEAFF. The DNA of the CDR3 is TGTGCCAGCAGCTTGTTTAACCAGAGGAACACTGAAGCTTTCTTT.